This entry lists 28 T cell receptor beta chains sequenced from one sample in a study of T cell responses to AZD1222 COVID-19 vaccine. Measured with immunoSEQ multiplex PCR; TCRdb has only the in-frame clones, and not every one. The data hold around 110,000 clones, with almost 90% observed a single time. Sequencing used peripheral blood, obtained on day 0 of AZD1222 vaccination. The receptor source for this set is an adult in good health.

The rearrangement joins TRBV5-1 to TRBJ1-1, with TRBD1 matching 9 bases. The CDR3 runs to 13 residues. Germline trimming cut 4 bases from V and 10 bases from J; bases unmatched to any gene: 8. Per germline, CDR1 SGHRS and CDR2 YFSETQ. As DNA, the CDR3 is TGCGCCAGCAGCCCCGGGACAGGGAGAACAGCTTTCTTT. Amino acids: CASSPGTGRTAFF. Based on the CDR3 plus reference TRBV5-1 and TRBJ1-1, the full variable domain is KAGVTQTPRYLIKTRGQQVTLSCSPISGHRSVSWYQQTPGQGLQFLFEYFSETQRNKGNFPGRFSGRQFSNSRSEMNVSTLELGDSALYLCASSPGTGRTAFFGQGTRLTVV.

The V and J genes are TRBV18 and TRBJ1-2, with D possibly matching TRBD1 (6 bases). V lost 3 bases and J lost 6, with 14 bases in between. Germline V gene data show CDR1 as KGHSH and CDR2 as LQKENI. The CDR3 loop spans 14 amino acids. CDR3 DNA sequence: TGTGCCAGCTCACCCCGGGAAGGGGGGGATGGCTACACCTTC. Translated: CASSPREGGDGYTF.

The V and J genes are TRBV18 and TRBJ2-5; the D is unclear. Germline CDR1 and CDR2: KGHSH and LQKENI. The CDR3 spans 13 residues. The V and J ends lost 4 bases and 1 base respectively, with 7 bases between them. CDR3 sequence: CASSLLVQETQYF. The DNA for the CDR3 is TGTGCCAGCTCACTCTTGGTCCAAGAGACCCAGTACTTC.

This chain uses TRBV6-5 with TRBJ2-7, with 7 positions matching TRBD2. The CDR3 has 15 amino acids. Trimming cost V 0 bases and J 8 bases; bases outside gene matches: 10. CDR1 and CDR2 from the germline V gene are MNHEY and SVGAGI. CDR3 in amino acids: CASSYSMAGDFQQYF. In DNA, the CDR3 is TGTGCCAGCAGTTACTCGATGGCGGGAGATTTCCAGCAGTACTTC.

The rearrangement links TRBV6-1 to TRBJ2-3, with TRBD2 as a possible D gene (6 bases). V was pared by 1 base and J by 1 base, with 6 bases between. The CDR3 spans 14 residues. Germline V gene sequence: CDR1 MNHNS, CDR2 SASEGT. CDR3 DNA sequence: TGTGCCAGCAGTGAAGGGGGGGGCACAGATACGCAGTATTTT. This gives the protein CASSEGGGTDTQYF.

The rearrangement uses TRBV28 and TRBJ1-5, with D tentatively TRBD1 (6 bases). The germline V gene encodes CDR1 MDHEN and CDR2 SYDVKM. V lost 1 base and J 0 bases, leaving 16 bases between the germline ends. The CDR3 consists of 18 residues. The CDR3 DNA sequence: TGTGCCAGCAGTTTATTGGGGGGCCATGGGAATAGCAATCAGCCCCAGCATTTT. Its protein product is CASSLLGGHGNSNQPQHF. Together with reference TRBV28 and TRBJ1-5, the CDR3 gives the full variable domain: DVKVTQSSRYLVKRTGEKVFLECVQDMDHENMFWYRQDPGLGLRLIYFSYDVKMKEKGDIPEGYSVSREKKERFSLILESASTNQTSMYLCASSLLGGHGNSNQPQHFGDGTRLSIL.

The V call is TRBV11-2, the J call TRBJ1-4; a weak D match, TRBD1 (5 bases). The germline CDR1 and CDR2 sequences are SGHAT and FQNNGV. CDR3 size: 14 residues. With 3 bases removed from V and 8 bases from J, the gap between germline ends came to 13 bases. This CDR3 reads CASSFGQGGEKLFF. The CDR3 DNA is TGTGCCAGCAGCTTCGGGCAGGGCGGCGAAAAACTGTTTTTT.

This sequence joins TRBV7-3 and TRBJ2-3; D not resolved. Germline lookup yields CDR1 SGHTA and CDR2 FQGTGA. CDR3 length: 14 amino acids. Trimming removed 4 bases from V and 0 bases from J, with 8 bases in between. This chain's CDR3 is CASSYGASTDTQYF. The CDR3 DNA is TGTGCCAGCAGCTACGGCGCCAGCACAGATACGCAGTATTTT.

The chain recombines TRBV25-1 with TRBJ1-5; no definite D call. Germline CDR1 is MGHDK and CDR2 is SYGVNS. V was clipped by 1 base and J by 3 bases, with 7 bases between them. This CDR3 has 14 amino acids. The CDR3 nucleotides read TGTGCCAGCAGTGAATCCGGCTTCAATCAGCCCCAGCATTTT. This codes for CASSESGFNQPQHF.

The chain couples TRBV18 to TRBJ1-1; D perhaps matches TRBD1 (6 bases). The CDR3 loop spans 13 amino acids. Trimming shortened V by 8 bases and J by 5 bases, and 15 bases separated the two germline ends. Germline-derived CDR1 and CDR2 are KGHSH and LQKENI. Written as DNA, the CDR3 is TGTGCCAGCGCCAGGGGCAGGCGTACTGAAGCTTTCTTT. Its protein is CASARGRRTEAFF.

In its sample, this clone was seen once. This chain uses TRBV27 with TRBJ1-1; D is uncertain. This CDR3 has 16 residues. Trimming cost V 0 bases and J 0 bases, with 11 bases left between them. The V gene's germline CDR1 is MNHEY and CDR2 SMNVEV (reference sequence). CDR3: CASSLSIGRMNTEAFF. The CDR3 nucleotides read TGTGCCAGCAGTTTATCGATCGGCAGGATGAACACTGAAGCTTTCTTT.

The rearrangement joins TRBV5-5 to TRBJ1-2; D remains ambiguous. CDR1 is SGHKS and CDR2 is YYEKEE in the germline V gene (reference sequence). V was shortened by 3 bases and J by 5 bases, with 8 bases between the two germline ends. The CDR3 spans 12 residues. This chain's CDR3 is CASSSGDYGYTF. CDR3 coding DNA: TGTGCCAGCAGCTCAGGCGATTATGGCTACACCTTC.

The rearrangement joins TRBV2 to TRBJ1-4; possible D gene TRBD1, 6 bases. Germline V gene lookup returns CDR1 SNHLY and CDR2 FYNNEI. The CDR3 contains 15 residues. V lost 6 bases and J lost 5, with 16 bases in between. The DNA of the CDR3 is TGTGCCAGCAGGGACTCTGGGGGGGGCAATGAAAAACTGTTTTTT. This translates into CASRDSGGGNEKLFF.

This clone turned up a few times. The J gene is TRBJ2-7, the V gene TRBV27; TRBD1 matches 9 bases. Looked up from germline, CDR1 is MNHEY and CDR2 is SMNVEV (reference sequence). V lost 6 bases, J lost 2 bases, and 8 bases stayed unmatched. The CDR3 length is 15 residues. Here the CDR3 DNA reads TGTGCCAGCAGCCCCGGGACAGGGAAAGCCTACGAGCAGTACTTC. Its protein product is CASSPGTGKAYEQYF.

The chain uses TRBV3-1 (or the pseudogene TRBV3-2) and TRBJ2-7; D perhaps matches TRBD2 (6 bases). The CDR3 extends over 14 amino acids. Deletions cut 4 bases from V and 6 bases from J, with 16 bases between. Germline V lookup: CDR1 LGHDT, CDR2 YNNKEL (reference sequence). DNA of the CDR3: TGTGCCAGCAGCCTTAACCGGGGGAGAACCGAGCAGTACTTC. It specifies CASSLNRGRTEQYF.

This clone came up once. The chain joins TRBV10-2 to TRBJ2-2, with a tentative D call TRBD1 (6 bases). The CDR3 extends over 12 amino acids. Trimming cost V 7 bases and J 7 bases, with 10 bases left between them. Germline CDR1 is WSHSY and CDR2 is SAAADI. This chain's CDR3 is CASNPGVGELFF. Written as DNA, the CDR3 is TGCGCCAGCAACCCAGGGGTCGGGGAGCTGTTTTTT.

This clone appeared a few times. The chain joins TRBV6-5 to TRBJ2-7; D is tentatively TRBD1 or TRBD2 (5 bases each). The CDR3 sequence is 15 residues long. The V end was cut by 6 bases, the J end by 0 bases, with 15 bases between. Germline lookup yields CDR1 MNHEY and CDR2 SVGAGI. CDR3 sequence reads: CASSGGTRSSYEQYF. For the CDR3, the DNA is TGTGCCAGCAGCGGTGGGACCAGAAGCTCCTACGAGCAGTACTTC.

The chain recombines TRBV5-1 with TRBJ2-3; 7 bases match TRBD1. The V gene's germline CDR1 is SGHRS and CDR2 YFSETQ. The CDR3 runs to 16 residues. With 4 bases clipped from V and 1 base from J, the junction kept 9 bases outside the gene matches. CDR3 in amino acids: CASSPKTGMGTDTQYF. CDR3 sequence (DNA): TGCGCCAGCAGCCCGAAGACAGGGATGGGCACAGATACGCAGTATTTT.

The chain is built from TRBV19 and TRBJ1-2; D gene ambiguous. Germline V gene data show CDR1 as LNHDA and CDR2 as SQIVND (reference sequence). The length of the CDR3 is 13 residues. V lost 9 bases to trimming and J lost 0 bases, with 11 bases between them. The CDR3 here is CASSTGPNYGYTF. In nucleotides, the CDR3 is TGTGCCAGCTCCACGGGCCCTAACTATGGCTACACCTTC. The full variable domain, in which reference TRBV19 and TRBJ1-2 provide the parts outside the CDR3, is DGGITQSPKYLFRKEGQNVTLSCEQNLNHDAMYWYRQDPGQGLRLIYYSQIVNDFQKGDIAEGYSVSREKKESFPLTVTSAQKNPTAFYLCASSTGPNYGYTFGSGTRLTVV.

The CDR3: CASSVRGRMENTEAFF. The DNA for the CDR3 is TGTGCCAGCAGTGTTAGGGGGCGAATGGAGAACACTGAAGCTTTCTTT. The chain combines TRBV2 with TRBJ1-1; TRBD1 matches 7 bases. CDR1 and CDR2 (germline): SNHLY, FYNNEI. There are 16 residues in the CDR3. The trim removed 4 bases at V and 1 base at J, leaving 9 bases unmatched.

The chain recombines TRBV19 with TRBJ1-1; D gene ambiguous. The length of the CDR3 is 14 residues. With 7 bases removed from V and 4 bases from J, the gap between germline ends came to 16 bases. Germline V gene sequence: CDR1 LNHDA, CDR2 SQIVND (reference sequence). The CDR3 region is CASNLTPSGTEAFF. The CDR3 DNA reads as TGTGCCAGTAATTTGACTCCCTCGGGCACTGAAGCTTTCTTT.

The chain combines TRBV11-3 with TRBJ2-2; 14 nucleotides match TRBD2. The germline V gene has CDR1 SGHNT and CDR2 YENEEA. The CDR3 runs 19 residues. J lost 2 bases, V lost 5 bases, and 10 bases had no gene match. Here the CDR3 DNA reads TGTGCCAGCAGCCCCCGACTAGCGGGAGGGCCTTCTAACACCGGGGAGCTGTTTTTT. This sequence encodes CASSPRLAGGPSNTGELFF.

This CDR3 reads CAWTPGNLGGGYTF. CDR3 in DNA: TGTGCCTGGACGCCGGGGAACTTAGGAGGTGGCTACACCTTC. V is TRBV30 and J is TRBJ1-2; D gene unclear. V lost 4 bases and J 7 bases, leaving 19 bases between the germline ends. This CDR3 spans 14 amino acids. The germline V gene has CDR1 GTSNPN and CDR2 SVGIG (reference sequence).

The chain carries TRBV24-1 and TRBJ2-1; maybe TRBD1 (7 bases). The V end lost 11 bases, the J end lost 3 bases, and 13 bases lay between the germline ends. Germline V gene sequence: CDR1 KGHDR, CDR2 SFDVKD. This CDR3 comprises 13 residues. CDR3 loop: CAIQGGYYNEQFF. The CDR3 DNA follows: TGTGCCATCCAGGGGGGATACTACAATGAGCAGTTCTTC.

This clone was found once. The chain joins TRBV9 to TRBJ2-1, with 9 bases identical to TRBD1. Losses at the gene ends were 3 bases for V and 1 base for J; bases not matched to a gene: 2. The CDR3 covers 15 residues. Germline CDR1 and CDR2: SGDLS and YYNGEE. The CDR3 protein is CASSGGQGSYNEQFF. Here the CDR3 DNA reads TGTGCCAGCAGCGGGGGACAGGGATCCTACAATGAGCAGTTCTTC.

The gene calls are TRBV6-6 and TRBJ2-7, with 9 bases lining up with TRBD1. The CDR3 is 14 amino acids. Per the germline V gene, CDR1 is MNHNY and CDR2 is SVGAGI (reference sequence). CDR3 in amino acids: CAISTGGPTYEQYF. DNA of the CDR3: TGTGCTATTTCTACAGGGGGCCCGACCTACGAGCAGTACTTC.

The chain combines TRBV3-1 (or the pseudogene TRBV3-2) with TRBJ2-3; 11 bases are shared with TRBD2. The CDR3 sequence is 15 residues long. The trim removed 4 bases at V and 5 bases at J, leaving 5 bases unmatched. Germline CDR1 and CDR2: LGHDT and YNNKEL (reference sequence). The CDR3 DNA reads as TGTGCCAGCAGCCGAACTAGCGGGAGAGTAGATACGCAGTATTTT. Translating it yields CASSRTSGRVDTQYF.

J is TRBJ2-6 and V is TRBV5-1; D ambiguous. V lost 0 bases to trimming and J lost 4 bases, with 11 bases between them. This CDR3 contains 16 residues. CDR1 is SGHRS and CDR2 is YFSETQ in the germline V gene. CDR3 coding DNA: TGCGCCAGCAGCTTGGTCGCGTCCCTCGGGGCCAACGTCCTGACTTTC. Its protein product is CASSLVASLGANVLTF.